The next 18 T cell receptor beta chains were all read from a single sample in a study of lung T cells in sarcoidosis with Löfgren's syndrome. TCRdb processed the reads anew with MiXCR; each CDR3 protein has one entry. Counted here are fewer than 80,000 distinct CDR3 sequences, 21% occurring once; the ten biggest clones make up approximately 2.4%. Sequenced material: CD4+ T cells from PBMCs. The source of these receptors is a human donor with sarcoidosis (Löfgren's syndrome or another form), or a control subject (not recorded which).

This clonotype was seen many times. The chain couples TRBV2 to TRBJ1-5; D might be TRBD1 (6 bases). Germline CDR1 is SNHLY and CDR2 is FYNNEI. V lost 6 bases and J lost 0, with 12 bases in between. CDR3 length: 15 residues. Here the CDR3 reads CASSSEGDSNQPQHF. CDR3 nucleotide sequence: TGTGCCAGCAGCTCAGAGGGGGATAGCAATCAGCCCCAGCATTTT.

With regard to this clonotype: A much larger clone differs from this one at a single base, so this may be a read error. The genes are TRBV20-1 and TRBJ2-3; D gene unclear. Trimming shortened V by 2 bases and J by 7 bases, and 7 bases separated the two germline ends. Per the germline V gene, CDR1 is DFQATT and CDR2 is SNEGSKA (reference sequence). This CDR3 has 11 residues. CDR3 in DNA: TGCAGTGCTAGAATGAGGAATACGCAGTATTTT. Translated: CSARMRNTQYF.

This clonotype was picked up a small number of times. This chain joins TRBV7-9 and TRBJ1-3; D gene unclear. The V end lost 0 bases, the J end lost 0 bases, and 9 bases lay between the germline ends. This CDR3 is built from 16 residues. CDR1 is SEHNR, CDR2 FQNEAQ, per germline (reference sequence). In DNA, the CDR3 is TGTGCCAGCAGCTTAGCCGCGACGTTCTCTGGAAACACCATATATTTT. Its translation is CASSLAATFSGNTIYF.

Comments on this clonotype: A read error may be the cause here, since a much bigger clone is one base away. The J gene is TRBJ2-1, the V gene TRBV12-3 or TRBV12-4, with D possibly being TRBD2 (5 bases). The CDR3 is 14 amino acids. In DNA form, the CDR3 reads TGTGCCAGCGGTTTGTTGGCCCGGAGGAATGAGCAGTTCTTC. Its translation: CASGLLARRNEQFF.

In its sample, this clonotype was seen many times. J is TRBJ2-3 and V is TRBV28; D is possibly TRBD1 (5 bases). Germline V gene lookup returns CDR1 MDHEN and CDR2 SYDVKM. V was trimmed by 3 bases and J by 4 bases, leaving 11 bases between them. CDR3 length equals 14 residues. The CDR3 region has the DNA TGTGCCAGCAGTTTGACAGCCTCGCCAGATACGCAGTATTTT. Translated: CASSLTASPDTQYF.

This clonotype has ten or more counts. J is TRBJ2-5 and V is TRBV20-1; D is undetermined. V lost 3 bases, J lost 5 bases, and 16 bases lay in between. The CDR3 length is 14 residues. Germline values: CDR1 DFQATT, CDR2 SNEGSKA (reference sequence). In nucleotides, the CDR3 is TGCAGTGCTAGTCTCACCCAACCCGGGGAGACCCAGTACTTC. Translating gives CSASLTQPGETQYF.

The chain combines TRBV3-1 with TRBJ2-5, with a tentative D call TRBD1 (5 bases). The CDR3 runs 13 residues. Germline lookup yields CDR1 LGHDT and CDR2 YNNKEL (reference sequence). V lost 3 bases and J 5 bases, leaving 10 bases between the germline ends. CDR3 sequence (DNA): TGTGCCAGCAGCCAGGGGCGAGTCGAGACCCAGTACTTC. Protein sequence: CASSQGRVETQYF.

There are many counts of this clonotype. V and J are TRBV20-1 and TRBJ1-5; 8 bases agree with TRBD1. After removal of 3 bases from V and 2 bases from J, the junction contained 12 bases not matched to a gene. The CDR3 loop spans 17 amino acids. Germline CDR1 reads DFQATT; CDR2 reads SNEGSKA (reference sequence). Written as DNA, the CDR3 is TGCAGTGCTAGCCTAATCCGGACAGGGCGAGGCAATCAGCCCCAGCATTTT. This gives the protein CSASLIRTGRGNQPQHF.

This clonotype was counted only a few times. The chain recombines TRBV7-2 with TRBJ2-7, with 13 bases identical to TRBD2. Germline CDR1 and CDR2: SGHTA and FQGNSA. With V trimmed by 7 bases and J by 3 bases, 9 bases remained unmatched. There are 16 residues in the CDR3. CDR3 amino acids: CASTQIGLAGVYEQYF. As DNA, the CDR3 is TGTGCCAGCACTCAAATAGGACTAGCGGGAGTCTACGAGCAGTACTTC.

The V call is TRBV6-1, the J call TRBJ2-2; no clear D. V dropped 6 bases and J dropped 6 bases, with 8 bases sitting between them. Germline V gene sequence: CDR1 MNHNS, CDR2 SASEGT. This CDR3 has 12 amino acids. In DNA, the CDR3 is TGTGCCAGCAGCCGCAACGCCGGGGAGCTGTTTTTT. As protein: CASSRNAGELFF.

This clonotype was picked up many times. The CDR3 nucleotides are TGTGCCAGCAGTTTTTGGCAGGGCCAAGAGACCCAGTACTTC. Translating gives CASSFWQGQETQYF. The rearrangement uses TRBV27 and TRBJ2-5, with D possibly TRBD1 on 5 matching bases. V was cut by 3 bases and J by 1 base, with 9 bases left in between. This CDR3 has 14 amino acids. The germline gives CDR1 MNHEY, CDR2 SMNVEV (reference sequence).

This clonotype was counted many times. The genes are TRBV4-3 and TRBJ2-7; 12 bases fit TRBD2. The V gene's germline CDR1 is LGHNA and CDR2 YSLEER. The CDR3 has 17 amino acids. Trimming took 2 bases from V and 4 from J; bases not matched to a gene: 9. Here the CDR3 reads CASSQYGLAGRSYEQYF. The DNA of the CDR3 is TGCGCCAGCAGCCAATATGGACTAGCGGGACGATCGTACGAGCAGTACTTC.

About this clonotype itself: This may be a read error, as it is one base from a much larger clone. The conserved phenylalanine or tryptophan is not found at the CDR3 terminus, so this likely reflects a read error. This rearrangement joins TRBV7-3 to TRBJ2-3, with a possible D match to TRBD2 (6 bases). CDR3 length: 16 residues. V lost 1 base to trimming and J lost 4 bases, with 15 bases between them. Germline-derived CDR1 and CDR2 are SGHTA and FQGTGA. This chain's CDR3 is CASSLRSRGSADTQYS. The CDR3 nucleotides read TGTGCCAGCAGCTTAAGGAGCCGGGGGAGTGCAGATACGCAGTATTCT.

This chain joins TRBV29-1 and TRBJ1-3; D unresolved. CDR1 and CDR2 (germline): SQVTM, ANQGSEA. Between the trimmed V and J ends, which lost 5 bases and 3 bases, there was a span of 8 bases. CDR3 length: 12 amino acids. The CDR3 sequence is CSVRSFGNTIYF. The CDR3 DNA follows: TGCAGCGTTCGGTCATTTGGAAACACCATATATTTT.

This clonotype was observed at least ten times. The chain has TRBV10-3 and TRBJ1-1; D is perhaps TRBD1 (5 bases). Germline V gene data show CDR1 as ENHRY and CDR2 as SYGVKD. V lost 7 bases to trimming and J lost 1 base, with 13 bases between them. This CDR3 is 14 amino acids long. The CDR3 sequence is CAITQLDKNTEAFF. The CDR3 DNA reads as TGTGCCATCACTCAACTGGACAAGAACACTGAAGCTTTCTTT.

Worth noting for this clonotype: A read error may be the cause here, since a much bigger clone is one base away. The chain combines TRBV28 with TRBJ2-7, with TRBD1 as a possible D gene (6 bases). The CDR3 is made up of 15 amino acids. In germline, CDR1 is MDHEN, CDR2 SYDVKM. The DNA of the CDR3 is TGTGCCAGCAGTTTACTTCCCGGACAGAGTTACGAGCGGTACTTC. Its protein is CASSLLPGQSYERYF.

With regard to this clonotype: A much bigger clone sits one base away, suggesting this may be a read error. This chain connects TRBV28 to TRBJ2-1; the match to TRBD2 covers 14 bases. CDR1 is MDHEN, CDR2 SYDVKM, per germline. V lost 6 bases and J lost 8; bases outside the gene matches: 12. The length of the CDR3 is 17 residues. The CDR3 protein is CASSPGGLAGGRDEQFF. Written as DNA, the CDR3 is TGTGCCAGCAGCCCCGGAGGACTAGCGGGAGGTAGGGATGAGCAGTTCTTC.

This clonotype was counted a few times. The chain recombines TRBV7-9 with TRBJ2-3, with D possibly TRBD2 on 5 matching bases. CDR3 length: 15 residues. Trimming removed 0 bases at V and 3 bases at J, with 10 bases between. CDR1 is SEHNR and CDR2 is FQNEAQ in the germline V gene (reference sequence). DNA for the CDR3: TGTGCCAGCAGCTTAGCGACGGGGAGTACAGATACGCAGTATTTT. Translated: CASSLATGSTDTQYF.